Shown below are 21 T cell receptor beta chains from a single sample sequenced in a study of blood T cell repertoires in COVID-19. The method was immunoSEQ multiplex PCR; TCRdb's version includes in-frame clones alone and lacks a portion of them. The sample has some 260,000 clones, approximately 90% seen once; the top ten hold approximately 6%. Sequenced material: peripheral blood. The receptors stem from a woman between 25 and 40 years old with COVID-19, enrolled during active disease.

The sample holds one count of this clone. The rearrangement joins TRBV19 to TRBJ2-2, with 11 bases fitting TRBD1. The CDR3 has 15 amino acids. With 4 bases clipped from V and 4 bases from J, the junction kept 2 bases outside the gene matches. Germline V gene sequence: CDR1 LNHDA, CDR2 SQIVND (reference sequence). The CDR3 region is CASSKGTGGTGELFF. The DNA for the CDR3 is TGTGCCAGTAGTAAGGGGACAGGGGGCACCGGGGAGCTGTTTTTT.

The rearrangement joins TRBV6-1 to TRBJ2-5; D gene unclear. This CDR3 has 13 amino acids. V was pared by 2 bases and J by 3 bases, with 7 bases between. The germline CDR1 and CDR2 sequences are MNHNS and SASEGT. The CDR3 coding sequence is TGTGCCAGCAGTGAACACAGAGAAGAGACCCAGTACTTC. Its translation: CASSEHREETQYF.

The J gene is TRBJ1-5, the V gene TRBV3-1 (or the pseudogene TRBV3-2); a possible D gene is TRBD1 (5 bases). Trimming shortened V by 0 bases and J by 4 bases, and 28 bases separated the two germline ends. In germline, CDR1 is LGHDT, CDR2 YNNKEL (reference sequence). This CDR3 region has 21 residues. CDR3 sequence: CASSQDVGGGGMRSVNQPQHF. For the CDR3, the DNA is TGTGCCAGCAGCCAAGATGTGGGCGGGGGAGGTATGAGGAGTGTTAATCAGCCCCAGCATTTT.

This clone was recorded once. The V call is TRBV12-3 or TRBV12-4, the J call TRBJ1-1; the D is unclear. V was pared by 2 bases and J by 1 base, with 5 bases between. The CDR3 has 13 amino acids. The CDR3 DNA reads TGTGCCAGCAGTTTAACAAGGAACACTGAAGCTTTCTTT. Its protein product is CASSLTRNTEAFF.

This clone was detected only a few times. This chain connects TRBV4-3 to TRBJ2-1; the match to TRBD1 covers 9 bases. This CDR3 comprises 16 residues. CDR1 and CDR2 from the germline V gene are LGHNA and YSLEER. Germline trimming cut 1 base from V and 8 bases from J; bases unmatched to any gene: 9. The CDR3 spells CASSQGTGQGIDEQFF. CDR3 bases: TGCGCCAGCAGCCAAGGTACGGGACAGGGCATCGATGAGCAGTTCTTC.

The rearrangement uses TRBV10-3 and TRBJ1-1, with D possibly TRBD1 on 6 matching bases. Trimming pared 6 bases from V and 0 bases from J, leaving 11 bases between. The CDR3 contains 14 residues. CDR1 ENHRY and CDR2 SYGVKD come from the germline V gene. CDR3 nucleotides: TGTGCCATCAGCCGGGACACGCTGAACACTGAAGCTTTCTTT. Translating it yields CAISRDTLNTEAFF.

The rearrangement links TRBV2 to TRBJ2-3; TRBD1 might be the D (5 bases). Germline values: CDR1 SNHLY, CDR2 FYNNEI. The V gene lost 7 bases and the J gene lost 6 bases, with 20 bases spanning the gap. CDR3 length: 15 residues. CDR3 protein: CASKRGTRLVDTQYF. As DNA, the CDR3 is TGTGCCAGCAAAAGGGGCACCCGGTTGGTTGATACGCAGTATTTT.

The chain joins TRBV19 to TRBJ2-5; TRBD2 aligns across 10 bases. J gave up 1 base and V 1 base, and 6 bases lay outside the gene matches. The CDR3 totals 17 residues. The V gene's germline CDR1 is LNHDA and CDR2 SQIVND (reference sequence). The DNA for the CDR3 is TGTGCCAGTAGTATAGCCCTAGCGGGAGTATCCCAAGAGACCCAGTACTTC. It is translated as CASSIALAGVSQETQYF. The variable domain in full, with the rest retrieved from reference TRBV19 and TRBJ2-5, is DGGITQSPKYLFRKEGQNVTLSCEQNLNHDAMYWYRQDPGQGLRLIYYSQIVNDFQKGDIAEGYSVSREKKESFPLTVTSAQKNPTAFYLCASSIALAGVSQETQYFGPGTRLLVL.

Written as DNA, the CDR3 is TGTGCCAGCAGCTCAACAGGGAACACTGAAGCTTTCTTT. Its translation is CASSSTGNTEAFF. The chain combines TRBV7-2 with TRBJ1-1, with a tentative D call TRBD1 (5 bases). This CDR3 region has 13 residues. CDR1 is SGHTA and CDR2 is FQGNSA in the germline V gene. V dropped 4 bases and J dropped 1 base, with 7 bases sitting between them.

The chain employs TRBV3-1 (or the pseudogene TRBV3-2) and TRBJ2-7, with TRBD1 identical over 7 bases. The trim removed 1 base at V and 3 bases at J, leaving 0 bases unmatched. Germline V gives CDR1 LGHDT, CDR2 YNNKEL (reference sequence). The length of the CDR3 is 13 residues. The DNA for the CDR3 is TGTGCCAGCAGCCAAGGACAGGGCTACGAGCAGTACTTC. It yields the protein CASSQGQGYEQYF.

The CDR3 nucleotides are TGTGCCAGCAGCTTAAGGGGGCTAGGGACAGATACGCAGTATTTT. This encodes CASSLRGLGTDTQYF. V is TRBV7-2 and J is TRBJ2-3; 7 bases fit TRBD1. Trimming removed 2 bases from V and 3 bases from J; junction bases left unmatched: 5. This CDR3 is built from 15 residues. Per germline, CDR1 SGHTA and CDR2 FQGNSA.

CDR3 in DNA: TGTGCCAGTAGTTATCTGAATCAGCCCCAGCATTTT. It specifies CASSYLNQPQHF. The chain joins TRBV19 to TRBJ1-5, with D uncertain. V was clipped by 5 bases and J by 4 bases, with 6 bases between them. The CDR3 sequence is 12 residues long. Germline lookup yields CDR1 LNHDA and CDR2 SQIVND (reference sequence).

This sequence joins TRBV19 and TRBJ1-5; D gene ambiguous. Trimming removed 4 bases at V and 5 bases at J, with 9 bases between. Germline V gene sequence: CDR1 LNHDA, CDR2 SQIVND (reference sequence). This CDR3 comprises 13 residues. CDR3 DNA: TGTGCCAGTAGTACTCGACGGGATCAGCCCCAGCATTTT. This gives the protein CASSTRRDQPQHF. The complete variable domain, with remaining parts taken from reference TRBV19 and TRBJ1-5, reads DGGITQSPKYLFRKEGQNVTLSCEQNLNHDAMYWYRQDPGQGLRLIYYSQIVNDFQKGDIAEGYSVSREKKESFPLTVTSAQKNPTAFYLCASSTRRDQPQHFGDGTRLSIL.

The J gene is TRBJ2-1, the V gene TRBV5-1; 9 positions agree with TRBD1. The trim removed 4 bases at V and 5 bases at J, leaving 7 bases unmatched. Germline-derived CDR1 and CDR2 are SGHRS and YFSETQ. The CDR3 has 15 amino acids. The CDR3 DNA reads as TGCGCCAGCAGCCCGGGGACAGGGCGACACAATGAGCAGTTCTTC. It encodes CASSPGTGRHNEQFF.

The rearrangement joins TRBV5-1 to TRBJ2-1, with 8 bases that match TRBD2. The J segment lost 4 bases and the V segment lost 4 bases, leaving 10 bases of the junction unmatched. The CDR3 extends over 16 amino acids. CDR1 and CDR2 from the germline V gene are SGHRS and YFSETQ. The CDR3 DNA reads TGCGCCAGCAGCGTCGGGAGGGCCGCCGTATACAATGAGCAGTTCTTC. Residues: CASSVGRAAVYNEQFF. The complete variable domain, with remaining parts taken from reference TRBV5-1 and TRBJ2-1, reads KAGVTQTPRYLIKTRGQQVTLSCSPISGHRSVSWYQQTPGQGLQFLFEYFSETQRNKGNFPGRFSGRQFSNSRSEMNVSTLELGDSALYLCASSVGRAAVYNEQFFGPGTRLTVL.

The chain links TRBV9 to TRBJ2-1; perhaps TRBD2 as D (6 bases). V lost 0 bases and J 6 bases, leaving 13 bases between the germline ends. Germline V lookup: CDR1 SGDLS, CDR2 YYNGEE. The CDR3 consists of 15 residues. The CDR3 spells CASSVGGGAVNEQFF. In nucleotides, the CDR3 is TGTGCCAGCAGCGTAGGTGGAGGGGCGGTCAATGAGCAGTTCTTC.

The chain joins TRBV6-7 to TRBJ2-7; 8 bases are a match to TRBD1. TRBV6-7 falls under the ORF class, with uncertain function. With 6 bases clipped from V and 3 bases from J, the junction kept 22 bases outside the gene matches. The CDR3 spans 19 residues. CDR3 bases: TGTGCCAGCAGAGAACTTTTTTCCTCAACAGGGGGTCAATTCTACGAGCAGTACTTC. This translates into CASRELFSSTGGQFYEQYF.

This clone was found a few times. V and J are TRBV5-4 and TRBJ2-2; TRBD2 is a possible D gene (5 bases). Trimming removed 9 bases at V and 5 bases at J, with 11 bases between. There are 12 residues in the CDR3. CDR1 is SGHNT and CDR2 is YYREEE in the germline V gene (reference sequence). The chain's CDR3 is CAISPGTGELFF. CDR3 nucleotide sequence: TGTGCCATCTCGCCGGGGACCGGGGAGCTGTTTTTT.

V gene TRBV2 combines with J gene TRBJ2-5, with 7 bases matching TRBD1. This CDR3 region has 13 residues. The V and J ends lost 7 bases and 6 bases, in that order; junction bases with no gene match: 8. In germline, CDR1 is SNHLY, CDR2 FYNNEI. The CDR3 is CASKDRVTKTQYF. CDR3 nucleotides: TGTGCCAGCAAAGACAGGGTCACAAAGACCCAGTACTTC.

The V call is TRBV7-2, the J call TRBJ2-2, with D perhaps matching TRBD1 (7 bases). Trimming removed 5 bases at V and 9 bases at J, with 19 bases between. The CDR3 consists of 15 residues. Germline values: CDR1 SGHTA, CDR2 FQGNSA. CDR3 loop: CASSPPDQGGRELFF. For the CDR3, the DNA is TGTGCCAGCAGCCCACCCGATCAGGGGGGCCGGGAGCTGTTTTTT.

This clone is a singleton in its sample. The CDR3 is CASSTTRNTEAFF. CDR3 nucleotide sequence: TGTGCCAGCAGTACAACACGGAACACTGAAGCTTTCTTT. The chain recombines TRBV6-5 with TRBJ1-1; D unclear. The V end was cut by 5 bases, the J end by 1 base, with 8 bases between. The CDR3 is 13 residues long. Germline CDR1 MNHEY, CDR2 SVGAGI.